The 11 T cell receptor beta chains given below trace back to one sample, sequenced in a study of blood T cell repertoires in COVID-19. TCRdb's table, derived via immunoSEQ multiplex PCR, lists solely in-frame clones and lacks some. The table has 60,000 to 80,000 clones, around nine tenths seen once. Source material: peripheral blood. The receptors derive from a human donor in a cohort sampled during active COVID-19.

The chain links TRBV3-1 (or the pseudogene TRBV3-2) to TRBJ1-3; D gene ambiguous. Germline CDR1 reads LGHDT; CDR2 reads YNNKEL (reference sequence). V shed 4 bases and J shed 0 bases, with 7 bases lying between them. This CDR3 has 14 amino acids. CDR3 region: CASSLRSSGNTIYF. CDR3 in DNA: TGTGCCAGCAGCCTCAGGTCCTCTGGAAACACCATATATTTT.

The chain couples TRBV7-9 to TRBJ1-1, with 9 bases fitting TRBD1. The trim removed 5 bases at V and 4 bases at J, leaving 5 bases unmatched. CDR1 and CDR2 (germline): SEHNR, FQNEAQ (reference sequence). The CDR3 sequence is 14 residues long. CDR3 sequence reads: CASSGDRESTEAFF. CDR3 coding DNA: TGTGCCAGCAGCGGGGACAGGGAAAGCACTGAAGCTTTCTTT. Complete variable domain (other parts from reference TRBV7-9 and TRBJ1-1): DTGVSQNPRHKITKRGQNVTFRCDPISEHNRLYWYRQTLGQGPEFLTYFQNEAQLEKSRLLSDRFSAERPKGSFSTLEIQRTEQGDSAMYLCASSGDRESTEAFFGQGTRLTVV.

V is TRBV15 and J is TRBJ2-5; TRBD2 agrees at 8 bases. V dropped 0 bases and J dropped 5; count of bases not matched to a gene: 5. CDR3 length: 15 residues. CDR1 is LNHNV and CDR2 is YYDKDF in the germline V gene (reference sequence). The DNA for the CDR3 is TGTGCCACCAGCAGAGAGGTACTAGCGGCGGAGACCCAGTACTTC. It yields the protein CATSREVLAAETQYF.

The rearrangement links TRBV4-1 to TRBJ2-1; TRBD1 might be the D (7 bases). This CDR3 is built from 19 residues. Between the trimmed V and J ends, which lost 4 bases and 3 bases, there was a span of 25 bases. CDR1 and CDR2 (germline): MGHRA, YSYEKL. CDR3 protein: CASSRGDRATGKDYNEQFF. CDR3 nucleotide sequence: TGCGCCAGCAGCCGGGGGGACCGAGCGACAGGGAAGGACTACAATGAGCAGTTCTTC.

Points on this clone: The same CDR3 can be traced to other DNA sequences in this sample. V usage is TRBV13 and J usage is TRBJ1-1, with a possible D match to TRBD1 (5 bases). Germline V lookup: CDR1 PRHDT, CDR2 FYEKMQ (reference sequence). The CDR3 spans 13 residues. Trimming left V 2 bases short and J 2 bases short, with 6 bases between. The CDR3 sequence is CASSLRGNTEAFF. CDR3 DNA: TGTGCCAGCAGCTTAAGGGGCAACACTGAAGCTTTCTTT.

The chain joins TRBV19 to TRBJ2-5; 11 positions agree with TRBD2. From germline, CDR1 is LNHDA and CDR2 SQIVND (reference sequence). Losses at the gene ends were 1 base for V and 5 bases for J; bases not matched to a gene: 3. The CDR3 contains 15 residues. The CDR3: CASSIGSSGRETQYF. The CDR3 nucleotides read TGTGCCAGTAGTATAGGGTCTAGCGGGAGGGAGACCCAGTACTTC.

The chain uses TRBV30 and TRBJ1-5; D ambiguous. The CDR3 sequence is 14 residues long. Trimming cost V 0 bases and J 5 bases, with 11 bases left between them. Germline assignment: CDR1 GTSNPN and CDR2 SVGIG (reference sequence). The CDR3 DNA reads TGTGCCTGGAGTGTCGGCCGGAGATATCAGCCCCAGCATTTT. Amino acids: CAWSVGRRYQPQHF.

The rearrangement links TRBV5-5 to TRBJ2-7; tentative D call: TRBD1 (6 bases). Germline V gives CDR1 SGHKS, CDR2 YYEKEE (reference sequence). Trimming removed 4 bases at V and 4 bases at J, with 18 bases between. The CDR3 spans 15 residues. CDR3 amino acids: CASSQAPSGQYEQYF. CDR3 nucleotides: TGTGCCAGCAGCCAAGCCCCCTCCGGACAGTACGAGCAGTACTTC.

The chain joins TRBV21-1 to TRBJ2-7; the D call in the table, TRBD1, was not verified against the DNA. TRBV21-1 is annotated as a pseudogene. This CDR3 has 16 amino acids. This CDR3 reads CASSKSPGGFLHEQYF. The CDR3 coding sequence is TGTGCCAGCAGCAAATCCCCTGGGGGCTTCCTCCACGAGCAGTACTTC.

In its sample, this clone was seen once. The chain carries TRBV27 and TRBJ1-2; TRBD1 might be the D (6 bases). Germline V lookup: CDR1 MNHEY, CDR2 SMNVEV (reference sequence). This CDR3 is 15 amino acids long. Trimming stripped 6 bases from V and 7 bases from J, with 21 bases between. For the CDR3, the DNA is TGTGCCAGCAGCCCCTACACCGGGACAACTTTTGGCTACACCTTC. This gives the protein CASSPYTGTTFGYTF.

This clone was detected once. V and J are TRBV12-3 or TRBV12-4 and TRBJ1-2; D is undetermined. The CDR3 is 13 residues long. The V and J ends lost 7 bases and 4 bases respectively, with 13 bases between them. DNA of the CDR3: TGTGCCAGCACCCCCCGGGTCCTCTATGGCTACACCTTC. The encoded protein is CASTPRVLYGYTF.